A selection of T cell receptor beta chains follows, all from one sample in a study of cytomegalovirus exposure and HLA in healthy donors. Method: immunoSEQ multiplex PCR; TCRdb's copy keeps in-frame clones and lacks some. The data hold about 130,000 clones, with roughly 85% observed a single time. Sequencing input: PBMCs. The receptors stem from a woman aged 30 to 39 in good health and CMV-seropositive. Both conserved end residues are part of each CDR3.

>TRBV29-1
CSYTTGLGGYTF
>TRBV11-2
CASSFGVLAKNIQYF
>TRBV4-1
CASSQVLLDSPNYGYTF
>TRBV4-2
CASSQEGRGVEGTEAFF
>TRBV29-1
CSVVKGADTEAFF
>TRBV15
CATSRHTNEQFF
>TRBV4-1
CASSQGQGAYSNQPQHF
>TRBV5-6
CASSSSRDRHYNEQFF
>TRBV6-5
CASSPEGVSGYTF
>TRBV10-3
CAISEEPDNNYGYTF
>TRBV2
CATTYVIDTQYF
>TRBV4-1
CASSSLNEQFF
>TRBV11-1
CASSPEYSTDTQYF
>TRBV10-3
CAISESGTGDEKLFF
>TRBV19
CASSTPGLAGPNFQETQYF
>TRBV6-1
CASSANRGSYNEQFF
>TRBV14
CASSPLTGGTDTQYF
>TRBV9
CASSVGGRGNEKLFF
>TRBV30
CAWSVLREPKNSPLHF
>TRBV5-1
CASSLASGMNTEAFF
>TRBV7-3
CASSLTRSTDTQYF
>TRBV18
CASSPTGTLSFNTEAFF
>TRBV5-6
CASSPLLRDRGYNEQFF
>TRBV4-2
CASSPRGAGEQYF
>TRBV2
CASSFTGTEGGYTF
>TRBV5-1
CASSYAGAATAGELFF
>TRBV6-5
CASSFGLAENQETQYF
>TRBV14
CASSQPGTGGRYGYTF
>TRBV9
CASSVGGTQETQYF
>TRBV6-5
CASSQAEIYGYTF
>TRBV28
CASSSGTYGYTF
>TRBV9
CASSLPGVEPGTEAFF
>TRBV28
CASRLGGETQYF
>TRBV28
CASSPSRTSLAGGVQETQYF
>TRBV13
CASSSGGVTDTQYF
>TRBV30
CAWSVAGLGLAGDRGLF
>TRBV18
CASSPSSPSEQYF
>TRBV5-1
CASSLRGSGANVLTF
>TRBV7-6
CASSPVSRGSGNTIYF
>TRBV9
CASSVAENTEAFF
>TRBV28
CASSLRDIFNIQYF
>TRBV29-1
CSGGLAGFYNEQFF
>TRBV4-2
CASSQDLANTGELFF
>TRBV5-4
CASSLSDRGRGEQFF
>TRBV5-4
CASSSRTAPNTEAFF
>TRBV30
CAWSMRNEQFF
>TRBV18
CASSPRQGLDTEAFF
>TRBV28
CASSFLLGQVNTEAFF
>TRBV29-1
CSVGQGDSPLHF
>TRBV18
CASSLSSGVSSYEQYF
>TRBV18
CASSLDRGQAFF
>TRBV6-4
CASSDSEGQSTGELFF
>TRBV5-6
CASSLGGGGFYEQYF
>TRBV15
CATSRDHSFGDTQYF